This TCR beta chain was documented in a study of T cells in Graves' hyperthyroidism and ophthalmopathy. This clonotype was detected many times. The antigen remains undetermined. Study-level results: Ophthalmopathy stood apart from stable hyperthyroidism in a 13 V-J model. In validation, the model predicted ophthalmopathy. These predictions came a median about 6 months before onset. Researchers found most expanded thyroid clonotypes above 0.001 in blood as well.

Amplification of TCR beta CDR3 regions was performed using RNA transcripts as template. RT-PCR in the first round (using the HTBI primer set) targeted the TCR CDR3. TCRdb ran MiXCR on the multiplex PCR reads and lists one entry per CDR3 protein. In the table there are 350,000 to 500,000 distinct CDR3 sequences, around 13% of which are singletons. There are 15 residues in the CDR3. The V end lost 6 bases, the J end lost 4 bases, and 18 bases lay between the germline ends. The TCR comes from a woman younger than 35 with Graves' hyperthyroidism. The sample taken for sequencing was blood. The chain has TRBV12-3 or TRBV12-4 and TRBJ1-1, with D possibly TRBD1 on 5 matching bases. CDR3 region: CASSPGGGRGTEAFF. CDR3 DNA: TGTGCCAGCAGCCCGGGGGGGGGTCGCGGCACTGAAGCTTTCTTT.